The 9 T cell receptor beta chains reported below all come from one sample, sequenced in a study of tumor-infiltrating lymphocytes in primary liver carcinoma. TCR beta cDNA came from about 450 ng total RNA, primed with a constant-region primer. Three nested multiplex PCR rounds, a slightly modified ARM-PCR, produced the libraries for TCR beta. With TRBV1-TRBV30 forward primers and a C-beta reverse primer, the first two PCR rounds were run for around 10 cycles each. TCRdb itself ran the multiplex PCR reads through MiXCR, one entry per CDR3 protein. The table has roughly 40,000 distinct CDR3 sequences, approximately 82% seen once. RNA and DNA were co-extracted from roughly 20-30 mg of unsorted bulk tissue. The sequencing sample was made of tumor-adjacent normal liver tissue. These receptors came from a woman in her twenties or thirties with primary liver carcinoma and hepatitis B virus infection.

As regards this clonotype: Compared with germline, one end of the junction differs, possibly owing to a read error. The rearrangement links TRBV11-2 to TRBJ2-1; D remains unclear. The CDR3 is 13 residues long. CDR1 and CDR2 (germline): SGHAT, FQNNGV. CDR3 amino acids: CTSSVGSYNEQFF. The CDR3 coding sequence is TGTACCAGCAGCGTAGGTTCCTACAATGAGCAGTTCTTC.

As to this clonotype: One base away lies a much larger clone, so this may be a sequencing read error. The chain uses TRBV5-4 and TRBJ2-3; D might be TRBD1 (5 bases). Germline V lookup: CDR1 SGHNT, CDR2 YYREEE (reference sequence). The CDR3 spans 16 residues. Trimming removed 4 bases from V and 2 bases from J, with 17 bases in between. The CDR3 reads CASSRAGRSPTDTQYF. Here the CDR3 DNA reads TGTGCCAGCAGCCGGGCAGGGCGTAGCCCCACAGATACGCAGTATTTT.

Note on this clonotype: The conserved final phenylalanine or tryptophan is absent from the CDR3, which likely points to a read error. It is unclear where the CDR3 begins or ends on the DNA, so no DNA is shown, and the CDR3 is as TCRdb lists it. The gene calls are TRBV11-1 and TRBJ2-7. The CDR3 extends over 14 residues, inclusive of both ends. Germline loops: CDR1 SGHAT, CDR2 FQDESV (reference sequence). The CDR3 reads CASCLVTGTYELYL.

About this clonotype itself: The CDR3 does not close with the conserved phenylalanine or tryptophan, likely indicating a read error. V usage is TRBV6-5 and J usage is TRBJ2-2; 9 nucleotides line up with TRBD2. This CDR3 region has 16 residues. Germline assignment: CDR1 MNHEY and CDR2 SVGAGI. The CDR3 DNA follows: TGCGCCAGCAGTTATGGACTAGCGCCGAACACCGGGGAGCTGTTTTCT. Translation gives CASSYGLAPNTGELFS.

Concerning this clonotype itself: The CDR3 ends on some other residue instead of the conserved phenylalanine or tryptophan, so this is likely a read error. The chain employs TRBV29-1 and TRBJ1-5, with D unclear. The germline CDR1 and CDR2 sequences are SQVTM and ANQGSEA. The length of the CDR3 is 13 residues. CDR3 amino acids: CSVRRASNEPQHY. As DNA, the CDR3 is TGCAGCGTTAGGAGAGCCAGCAATGAGCCCCAGCATTAT.

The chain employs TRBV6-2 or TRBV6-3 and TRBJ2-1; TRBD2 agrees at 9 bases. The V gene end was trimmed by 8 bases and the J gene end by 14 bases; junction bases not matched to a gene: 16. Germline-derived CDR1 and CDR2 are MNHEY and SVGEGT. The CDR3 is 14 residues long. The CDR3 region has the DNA TGTGCCAGCTGTAGCGGGAGCGGTGGAGTGAGTGAGTTCTTC. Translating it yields CASCSGSGGVSEFF.

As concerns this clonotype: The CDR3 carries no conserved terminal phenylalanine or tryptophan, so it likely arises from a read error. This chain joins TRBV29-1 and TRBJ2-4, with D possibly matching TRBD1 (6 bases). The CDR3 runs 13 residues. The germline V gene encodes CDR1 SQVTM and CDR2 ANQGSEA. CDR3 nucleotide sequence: TGCAGTGTTGAAGAGGGGGTGAAAAACATTCAGTACATC. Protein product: CSVEEGVKNIQYI.

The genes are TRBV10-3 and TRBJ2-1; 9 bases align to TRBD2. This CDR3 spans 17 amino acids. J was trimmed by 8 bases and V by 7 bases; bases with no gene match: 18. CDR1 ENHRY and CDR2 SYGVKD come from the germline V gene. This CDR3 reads CAIKVDASGKSLDEQFF. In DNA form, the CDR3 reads TGTGCCATCAAGGTGGACGCTAGCGGGAAAAGTCTCGATGAGCAGTTCTTC.

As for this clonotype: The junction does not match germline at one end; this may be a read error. CDR3 in amino acids: CASSLGHRDRVAGELFF. CDR3 nucleotide sequence: TGCGCCAGCAGCTTGGGCCACCGGGACAGAGTGGCCGGGGAGCTCTTTTTC. The chain is built from TRBV5-1 and TRBJ2-2; TRBD1 matches 7 bases. The CDR3 extends over 17 amino acids. Germline CDR1 is SGHRS and CDR2 is YFSETQ. The whole variable domain, remainder taken from reference TRBV5-1 and TRBJ2-2, is KAGVTQTPRYLIKTRGQQVTLSCSPISGHRSVSWYQQTPGQGLQFLFEYFSETQRNKGNFPGRFSGRQFSNSRSEMNVSTLELGDSALYLCASSLGHRDRVAGELFFGEGSRLTVL.